This entry is about one T cell receptor beta chain. Its antigen is as yet unknown. Each CDR3 protein gets one entry after TCRdb re-called the 5' RACE reads with MiXCR. The sample contains approximately 300,000 distinct CDR3 sequences, less than 10% of which appear only once. Germline V lookup: CDR1 SGHNT, CDR2 YENEEA. Trimming removed 5 bases from V and 4 bases from J, with 14 bases in between. The CDR3 has 14 amino acids. These data are taken from a study of CD8 T cells in ankylosing spondylitis. Findings of the study overall: Blood from ankylosing spondylitis patients appeared to carry a characteristic roughly eight-variant TCR beta motif.

The chain uses TRBV11-3 and TRBJ2-5, with no clear D. Specimen: blood, either unsorted or a sorted T cell fraction (not recorded which). This TCR was recovered from a male donor with ankylosing spondylitis. The CDR3 region is CASSVASGSETQYF. CDR3 nucleotides: TGTGCCAGCAGCGTGGCCTCTGGGTCAGAGACCCAGTACTTC.